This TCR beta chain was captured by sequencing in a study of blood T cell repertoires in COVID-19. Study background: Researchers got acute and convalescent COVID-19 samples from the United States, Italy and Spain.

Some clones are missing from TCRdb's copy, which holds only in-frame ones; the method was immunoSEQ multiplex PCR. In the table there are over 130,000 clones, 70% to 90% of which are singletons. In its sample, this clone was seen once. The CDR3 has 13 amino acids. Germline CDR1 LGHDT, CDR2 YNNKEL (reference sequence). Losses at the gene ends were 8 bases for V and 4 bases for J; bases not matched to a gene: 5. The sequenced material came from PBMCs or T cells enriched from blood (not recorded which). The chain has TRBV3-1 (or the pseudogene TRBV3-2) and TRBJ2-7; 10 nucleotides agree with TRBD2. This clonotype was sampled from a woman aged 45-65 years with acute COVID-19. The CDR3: CASASGGLYEQYF. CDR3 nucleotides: TGTGCCAGCGCTAGCGGGGGACTATACGAGCAGTACTTC.